Sequencing of this T cell receptor (beta chain) was carried out in a study of cytomegalovirus exposure and HLA in healthy donors. Findings and caveats of the study: Some TCR beta chains (roughly 160 of them) were listed as cytomegalovirus-associated.

TCRdb keeps only in-frame clones here, not all; method: immunoSEQ multiplex PCR. Among about 88,000 clones, 80% to 85% were seen once, and the ten largest hold about 12%. The donors were part of the validation cohort, which consisted of over a hundred subjects and was separate from the first cohort of 666 subjects. As for this clone: Its antigen is not identified.

The sequence came from a woman aged 18-35 years in good health and CMV-seropositive. Sequencing was done on a sample of PBMCs.

The chain's CDR3 is CASTSGLRHYEQYF. Written as DNA, the CDR3 is TGTGCCAGCACCTCGGGACTCAGGCACTACGAGCAGTACTTC. V and J are TRBV6-6 and TRBJ2-7; TRBD2 might be the D (6 bases). V lost 7 bases to trimming and J lost 3 bases, with 16 bases between them. The CDR3 consists of 14 residues. Germline CDR1 and CDR2: MNHNY and SVGAGI (reference sequence).